This T cell receptor beta chain was recorded in a study of blood T cell repertoires in COVID-19 (dated by TCRdb to between 2020 and 2021). Background on the whole study: Collaborator samples came from the United States, Italy and Spain and covered acute and convalescent phases of COVID-19. The prospective study material was composed of cDNA or gDNA derived from T cells, B-cell-depleted T cells, or PBMCs. Deeply sampled blood TCRbeta repertoires from subjects exposed to, actively infected with, or recovered from COVID-19 were included in the dataset. A freely available public database, intended as a resource for researchers studying the immune response to SARS-CoV-2, is where the repertoires were released. Samples were obtained from the ongoing ImmuneRACE study (first 160 participants) and from about 1,300 subjects provided by 6 global collaborators. Nearly every sample came with metadata listing a de-identified subject ID, COVID-19 status, age in years and sex. Where HLA class I and class II types were available, the types were taken from metadata supplied by the sample provider, not from assay-based typing.

Inclusive of the bounding cysteine and phenylalanine, the CDR3 is 12 residues long. This entry keeps only the CDR3 DNA: 36 bases, framed from base 1. V gives up 6 bases and J gives up 3 bases, and the segment between their germline ends measures 8 bases. Looking up the germline V gene yields CDR1 SGHRS and CDR2 YFSETQ. Each collaborating institution followed its own protocols to collect whole blood in K2EDTA tubes. For TCRbeta analysis, collaborator samples were shipped as frozen whole blood, as isolated PBMCs, or as DNA extracted from either sample type. Points the paper makes about the study in general: Clinical and demographic metadata were provided uncurated, with the amount varying by source and participant.

TCRbeta CDR3 regions were amplified from genomic DNA using the immunoSEQ Assay, a bias-controlled multiplex PCR. As for how the authors treated the data: The number of nucleated cells in each sample was estimated from the amplification of reference gene primers within the assay. Sequence reads were collapsed and filtered to measure the absolute abundance of every unique TCRbeta CDR3 rearrangement. For each sample, productive Simpson clonality was calculated as the square root of Simpson's diversity index across productive rearrangements. TCRdb carries this immuneACCESS record with in-frame sequences only. Its versions omit some clonotypes, under half of them owing to an unresolved V gene in the studies checked, with the rest unexplained. The V and J calls and clone size were taken over from that table, and D and trimming were inferred from the DNA. The sample has over 100,000 clones on record, around 87% of them singletons. The top ten constitute 2% to 3% of the sample.

About this clone: The antigen this receptor binds is unknown. No much larger clone is present one base from it, and per-base qualities are unavailable.

The sample taken for sequencing was peripheral blood. The sequence joins TRBV5-1 to TRBJ2-3, with no D gene named confidently. This receptor was obtained from a man aged 45-65 years with active COVID-19. The DNA sequence follows: TGCGCCAGCAACTCAGGAACAGATACGCAGTATTTT. Translation gives CASNSGTDTQYF.